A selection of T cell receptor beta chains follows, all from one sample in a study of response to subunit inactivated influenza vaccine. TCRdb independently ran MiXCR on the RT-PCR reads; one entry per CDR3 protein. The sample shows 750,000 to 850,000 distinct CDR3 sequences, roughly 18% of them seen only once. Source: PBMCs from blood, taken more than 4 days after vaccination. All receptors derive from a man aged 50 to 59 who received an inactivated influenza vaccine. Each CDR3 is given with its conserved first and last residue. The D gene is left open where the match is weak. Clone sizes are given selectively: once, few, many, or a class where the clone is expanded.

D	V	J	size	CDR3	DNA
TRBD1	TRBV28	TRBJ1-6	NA	CASSLIGQGAESPLHF	TGTGCCAGCAGTTTGATCGGACAGGGGGCGGAATCACCCCTCCACTTT
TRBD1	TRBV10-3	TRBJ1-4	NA	CAIRGQGNEKLFF	TGTGCCATCAGAGGACAGGGGAATGAAAAACTGTTTTTT
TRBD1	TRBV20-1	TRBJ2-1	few	CSAKTRTGSSYNEQFF	TGCAGTGCCAAAACGAGGACAGGGAGCTCCTACAATGAGCAGTTCTTC
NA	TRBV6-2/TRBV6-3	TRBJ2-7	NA	CASKQANSYEQYF	TGTGCCAGCAAGCAGGCTAACTCCTACGAGCAGTACTTC
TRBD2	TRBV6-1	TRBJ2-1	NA	CASSSKGLAGNNEQFF	TGTGCCAGCAGCTCCAAAGGACTAGCGGGTAACAATGAGCAGTTCTTC
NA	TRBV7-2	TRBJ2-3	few	CASSLRSRETDTQYF	TGTGCCAGCAGCTTAAGGTCCAGGGAAACAGATACGCAGTATTTT
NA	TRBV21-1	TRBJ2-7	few	CASSNPGQQFPYEQYF	TGTGCCAGCAGCAACCCGGGACAGCAATTTCCCTACGAGCAGTACTTC
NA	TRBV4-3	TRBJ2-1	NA	CASSQEGTGILSNEQFF	TGCGCCAGCAGCCAAGAGGGAACAGGGATTTTAAGCAATGAGCAGTTCTTC
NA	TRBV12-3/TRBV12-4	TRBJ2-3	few	CASSLFGGSTDTQYF	TGTGCCAGCAGTTTATTTGGCGGGAGCACAGATACGCAGTATTTT
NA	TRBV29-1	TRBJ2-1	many	CSVGGLAFNNEQFF	TGCAGCGTTGGGGGATTAGCTTTTAACAATGAGCAGTTCTTC
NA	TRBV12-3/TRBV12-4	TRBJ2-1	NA	CASSLVRDQVFF	TGTGCCAGCAGTTTAGTAAGGGACCAGGTTTTCTTC
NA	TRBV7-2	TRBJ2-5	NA	CASSKDTGVGGETQYF	TGTGCCAGCAGCAAGGACACGGGGGTTGGGGGAGAGACCCAGTACTTC
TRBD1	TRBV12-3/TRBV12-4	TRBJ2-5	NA	CASSVRQGRSGETQYF	TGTGCCAGCAGTGTGAGACAGGGCCGGTCGGGGGAGACCCAGTACTTC
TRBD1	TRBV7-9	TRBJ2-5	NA	CASSRGQVLQETQYF	TGTGCCAGCAGCCGGGGACAGGTTCTCCAAGAGACCCAGTACTTC
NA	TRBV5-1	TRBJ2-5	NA	CASSRTDLQETQYF	TGCGCCAGCAGTAGGACAGACTTACAAGAGACCCAGTACTTC
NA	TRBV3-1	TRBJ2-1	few	CASSQVNLGEQFF	TGTGCCAGCAGCCAAGTAAACTTAGGTGAGCAGTTCTTC